This T cell receptor beta chain was identified during a study of T cells in narcolepsy. Sequenced by immunoSEQ multiplex PCR; TCRdb stores in-frame clones only, minus some. The sample includes tens of thousands of clones, over 80% of them seen just once. The length of the CDR3 is 15 residues. Germline trimming cut 3 bases from V and 1 base from J; bases unmatched to any gene: 4. Germline CDR1 is KGHSH and CDR2 is LQKENI. The rearrangement uses TRBV18 and TRBJ1-1; 8 bases line up with TRBD1. The sample comprised memory (CD45RA-) CD4+ T cells from blood. This TCR was recovered from a human donor in good health. Written as DNA, the CDR3 is TGTGCCAGCTCACCTAGGACAGGGTCGAACACTGAAGCTTTCTTT. Translated, it gives CASSPRTGSNTEAFF.